This TCR beta chain was observed in a study of cytomegalovirus exposure and HLA in healthy donors. Study at large: Roughly 180 million T cells yielded approximately 100 million unique TCR beta sequences, as an earlier analysis found.

Concerning this clone: As yet, its antigen is unknown.

Whole-study findings and limits: Association with HLA alleles at 0.05 false discovery rate was found for roughly 17,000 TCR beta sequences in a later analysis. In an earlier analysis, about 87% or about 30%: the productive usage of most TCR beta V segments.

Trimming shortened V by 4 bases and J by 6 bases, and 13 bases separated the two germline ends. CDR1 and CDR2 (germline): PRHDT, FYEKMQ (reference sequence). The CDR3 is made up of 14 amino acids. Primers for the PCR totalled 60 Vbeta and 13 Jbeta. Assay used: immunoSEQ multiplex PCR; TCRdb lists only in-frame clones, some missing. Among over 100,000 clones listed, approximately 80% were seen once. Sample: PBMCs. The sequence was collected from a male donor in good health and CMV-seropositive. The chain uses TRBV13 and TRBJ2-1, with a tentative D call TRBD1 (6 bases). The CDR3 region has the DNA TGTGCCAGCAGCTCCATACAGGGTGTCAATGAGCAGTTCTTC. Translated: CASSSIQGVNEQFF.